Listed here are 32 T cell receptor beta chains from one sample, sequenced in a study of molecular identifiers for immune sequencing clone quantification. TCRdb analysed the PCR reads with MiXCR anew, one entry per CDR3 protein. The sample carries 490,000 or so distinct CDR3 sequences, around 23% recorded once. The material sequenced was naive CD8+ T cells from blood, with Jurkat cell RNA spiked in. Subset of the sample: FACS-sorted CD8+CD4-CCR7+CD45RA+ naive T cells. These receptor sequences come from a human donor in good health. Some libraries in this study had Jurkat cell RNA spiked in.

The CDR3 bases are TGTGCCAGCAGCCAAGTGTCCCAGGGGAAAAACATTCAGTACTTC. Its translation is CASSQVSQGKNIQYF. The genes are TRBV3-1 and TRBJ2-4; the D gene is possibly TRBD1 (6 bases). CDR3 length: 15 residues. V lost 1 base to trimming and J lost 4 bases, with 11 bases between them. Germline assignment: CDR1 LGHDT and CDR2 YNNKEL (reference sequence).

This clonotype was seen at least ten times. V usage is TRBV29-1 and J usage is TRBJ2-6; TRBD1 might be the D (5 bases). The CDR3 runs to 19 residues. CDR1 is SQVTM and CDR2 is ANQGSEA in the germline V gene. V dropped 0 bases and J dropped 0 bases, with 18 bases sitting between them. CDR3 sequence reads: CSVEDPGAAKISGANVLTF. CDR3 nucleotides: TGCAGCGTTGAAGATCCTGGGGCAGCCAAGATCTCTGGGGCCAACGTCCTGACTTTC.

This clonotype was picked up many times. The V and J genes are TRBV6-5 and TRBJ2-5; no definite D call. V lost 9 bases and J 3 bases, leaving 17 bases between the germline ends. The germline CDR1 and CDR2 sequences are MNHEY and SVGAGI. CDR3 length: 14 amino acids. CDR3 coding DNA: TGTGCCAGTGGAGAACCGTACGAGGAAGAGACCCAGTACTTC. It specifies CASGEPYEEETQYF.

This clonotype came up a few times. The chain employs TRBV6-2 or TRBV6-3 and TRBJ1-1; D uncertain. CDR1 and CDR2 from the germline V gene are MNHEY and SVGEGT. This CDR3 contains 13 residues. V gave up 6 bases and J gave up 6 bases, with 14 bases separating them. CDR3 sequence reads: CASSVDGWSEAFF. DNA of the CDR3: TGTGCCAGCAGCGTCGACGGCTGGTCTGAAGCTTTCTTT.

The gene calls are TRBV3-1 and TRBJ2-7, with TRBD2 matching over 8 bases. V lost 2 bases and J lost 2; bases outside the gene matches: 11. The CDR3 covers 17 residues. Per germline, CDR1 LGHDT and CDR2 YNNKEL (reference sequence). CDR3 amino acids: CASSQWMGASGPYEQYF. Written as DNA, the CDR3 is TGTGCCAGCAGCCAATGGATGGGTGCTAGCGGGCCCTACGAGCAGTACTTC.

Note on this clonotype: This may come from a read error, since a much larger clone is one base off. The chain carries TRBV4-2 and TRBJ2-7; D is unclear. Trimming took 2 bases from V and 2 from J, leaving 10 bases between them. The CDR3 covers 14 residues. Germline loops: CDR1 LGHNA, CDR2 YNFKEQ. The CDR3 region has the DNA TGTGCCAGCAGCCAACCTGCCTCGACCTACGAGCAGTACTTC. It translates to CASSQPASTYEQYF.

About this clonotype itself: Germline and junction disagree at one end, which may indicate a read error. The rearrangement links TRBV7-6 to TRBJ2-3; 8 bases align to TRBD2. Germline CDR1 is SGHVS and CDR2 is FNYEAQ. The CDR3 is made up of 14 amino acids. The CDR3 protein is CASSLVAAGDTRYF. In nucleotides, the CDR3 is TGTGCCAGCAGCTTAGTTGCAGCGGGAGATACGCGGTATTTT.

In this sample, this clonotype turned up a few times. The rearrangement joins TRBV12-3 or TRBV12-4 to TRBJ1-5; 10 bases match TRBD1. The CDR3 has 15 residues. V lost 4 bases and J lost 5; bases outside the gene matches: 5. For the CDR3, the DNA is TGTGCCAGCAGTTCCTGGACAGGGGGATATCAGCCCCAGCATTTT. Its protein is CASSSWTGGYQPQHF.

V gene TRBV27 combines with J gene TRBJ2-2; D is uncertain. Trimming took off 1 base at V and 0 bases at J, with 6 bases between the two ends. Germline loops: CDR1 MNHEY, CDR2 SMNVEV (reference sequence). This CDR3 has 15 amino acids. CDR3 in amino acids: CASSLLRANTGELFF. In DNA form, the CDR3 reads TGTGCCAGCAGTTTATTGCGCGCGAACACCGGGGAGCTGTTTTTT.

The V and J genes are TRBV20-1 and TRBJ1-4; D is undetermined. This CDR3 has 13 residues. The germline V gene encodes CDR1 DFQATT and CDR2 SNEGSKA (reference sequence). Trimming removed 0 bases at V and 6 bases at J, with 8 bases between. CDR3: CSARETPYEKLFF. The CDR3 coding sequence is TGCAGTGCTAGAGAGACACCTTATGAAAAACTGTTTTTT.

There are a few counts of this clonotype. CDR3 bases: TGTGCCTGGACGGAAACTCGAACAGGGGACACAGATACGCAGTATTTT. Translating gives CAWTETRTGDTDTQYF. The chain has TRBV30 and TRBJ2-3, with 7 bases fitting TRBD1. This CDR3 comprises 16 residues. The V gene end was trimmed by 4 bases and the J gene end by 2 bases; junction bases not matched to a gene: 12. Germline CDR1 is GTSNPN and CDR2 is SVGIG (reference sequence).

V and J are TRBV27 and TRBJ2-7; D possibly corresponds to TRBD2 (6 bases). CDR1 is MNHEY, CDR2 SMNVEV, per germline (reference sequence). CDR3 length: 15 amino acids. Between the trimmed V and J ends, which lost 4 bases and 0 bases, there was a span of 13 bases. CDR3 amino acids: CASSYRSGDSYEQYF. The CDR3 DNA follows: TGTGCCAGCAGTTACCGGTCGGGGGACTCCTACGAGCAGTACTTC.

This chain uses TRBV12-3 or TRBV12-4 with TRBJ2-7; TRBD2 might be the D (6 bases). V lost 3 bases and J 5 bases, leaving 14 bases between the germline ends. This CDR3 region has 14 residues. The CDR3 region has the DNA TGTGCCAGCAGTTTCGGAGGGCAATTAAACGAGCAGTACTTC. Translation: CASSFGGQLNEQYF.

This clonotype has ten or more counts. This chain uses TRBV20-1 with TRBJ2-3, with D perhaps TRBD2 (6 bases). This CDR3 is built from 13 residues. Per germline, CDR1 DFQATT and CDR2 SNEGSKA (reference sequence). V was trimmed by 0 bases and J by 6 bases, leaving 10 bases between them. The CDR3 DNA is TGCAGTGCTAGAGACCTGGAGGGGGATACGCAGTATTTT. Its protein product is CSARDLEGDTQYF.

This chain joins TRBV7-2 and TRBJ2-7; either TRBD1 or TRBD2 may fit D (5 bases each). Trimming removed 8 bases at V and 0 bases at J, with 14 bases between. This CDR3 spans 14 amino acids. Germline V gives CDR1 SGHTA, CDR2 FQGNSA. CDR3 sequence (DNA): TGTGCCAGCCGCGAGCCCGGGGCCTCCTACGAGCAGTACTTC. This gives the protein CASREPGASYEQYF.

For this clonotype: The germline gene is not matched at one end of the junction; a read error may be the cause. V is TRBV19 and J is TRBJ2-3; the match to TRBD2 covers 7 bases. Germline V gene sequence: CDR1 LNHDA, CDR2 SQIVND (reference sequence). The CDR3 contains 16 residues. CDR3 residues: CASSPQAGSSTDMQYF. The CDR3 nucleotides read TGTGCCAGTAGTCCACAAGCGGGGTCTAGCACAGATATGCAGTATTTT.

Points on this clonotype: Just one base apart from a much larger clone, this may be a read error. The chain recombines TRBV5-1 with TRBJ2-1, with D tentatively TRBD2 (5 bases). V was trimmed by 0 bases and J by 8 bases, leaving 15 bases between them. The CDR3 runs to 15 residues. Germline CDR1 reads SGHRS; CDR2 reads YFSETQ. CDR3 amino acids: CASSLAGEGSDEQFF. The CDR3 coding sequence is TGCGCCAGCAGCTTGGCCGGGGAAGGGTCGGATGAGCAGTTCTTC.

On this clonotype itself: A much larger clone differs by one base, so this may be a read error. The rearrangement uses TRBV7-9 and TRBJ1-1; 8 nucleotides line up with TRBD1. CDR3 length: 17 residues. Unmatched junction bases numbered 15, after V lost 3 bases and J lost 6 bases. The germline V gene encodes CDR1 SEHNR and CDR2 FQNEAQ (reference sequence). The CDR3 sequence is CASSFSTGEPSVSEAFF. The CDR3 DNA sequence: TGTGCCAGCAGCTTCTCGACAGGGGAACCGAGTGTGTCTGAAGCTTTCTTT. The full variable domain, with the rest looked up from reference TRBV7-9 and TRBJ1-1, is DTGVSQNPRHKITKRGQNVTFRCDPISEHNRLYWYRQTLGQGPEFLTYFQNEAQLEKSRLLSDRFSAERPKGSFSTLEIQRTEQGDSAMYLCASSFSTGEPSVSEAFFGQGTRLTVV.

This clonotype was recorded a few times. The CDR3 ends on some other residue instead of the conserved phenylalanine or tryptophan, so this is likely a read error. The chain combines TRBV5-1 with TRBJ1-1; no firm D call. CDR3 length: 14 residues. CDR1 SGHRS and CDR2 YFSETQ come from the germline V gene. V was shortened by 4 bases and J by 1 base, with 11 bases between the two germline ends. Here the CDR3 reads CASSPLTANTEAFL. In DNA, the CDR3 is TGCGCCAGCAGCCCTCTTACAGCGAACACTGAAGCTTTCTTG.

This clonotype was found many times. The chain is built from TRBV5-6 and TRBJ2-3; 7 bases are a match to TRBD2. Germline CDR1 is SGHDT and CDR2 is YYEEEE. J gave up 1 base and V 6 bases, and 8 bases lay outside the gene matches. The CDR3 runs to 15 residues. Written as DNA, the CDR3 is TGTGCCAGCACACCTCGGAGCGGGGGCACAGATACGCAGTATTTT. Amino acids: CASTPRSGGTDTQYF.

This clonotype was detected only a few times. One end of the junction fails to match germline, which may point to a read error. This chain joins TRBV20-1 and TRBJ2-6; D might be TRBD1 (5 bases). Germline loops: CDR1 DFQATT, CDR2 SNEGSKA (reference sequence). The CDR3 has 14 residues. DNA of the CDR3: TGCAGTGCTAGAGGGTTCTCTGGGGCCAACGTCCCGACTTTC. This codes for CSARGFSGANVPTF.

This clonotype occurred a few times. The chain is built from TRBV7-9 and TRBJ2-3; TRBD2 aligns across 11 bases. CDR3 length: 17 amino acids. Unmatched junction bases numbered 12, after V lost 5 bases and J lost 5 bases. The germline gives CDR1 SEHNR, CDR2 FQNEAQ (reference sequence). In DNA, the CDR3 is TGTGCCAGCAGCCCCACTAGCGGGGGCTTCGAGGGAGATACGCAGTATTTT. Protein product: CASSPTSGGFEGDTQYF.

There are many counts of this clonotype. The chain joins TRBV19 to TRBJ2-4; D remains unclear. Germline V gene sequence: CDR1 LNHDA, CDR2 SQIVND (reference sequence). This CDR3 contains 17 residues. The germline V and J ends were trimmed by 9 bases and 4 bases, with 25 bases remaining between them. In nucleotides, the CDR3 is TGTGCCAGCTTACCCCGGGCTGCTGGGGATGAAAAAAACATTCAGTACTTC. Protein sequence: CASLPRAAGDEKNIQYF.

This clonotype was detected only once. A read error is likely here: a far larger clone is one base away. This chain links TRBV5-1 with TRBJ2-7, with D possibly matching TRBD1 (6 bases). Germline assignment: CDR1 SGHRS and CDR2 YFSETQ. The CDR3 runs 12 residues. CDR3 DNA: TGCGCCAGCAGCGAGGACAGCTACGAGCAGTGCTTC. Translation gives CASSEDSYEQCF.

Notes on this clonotype: A much larger clone lies one base from this, so it may be a read error. This chain links TRBV29-1 with TRBJ2-3; D might be TRBD2 (6 bases). CDR1 SQVTM and CDR2 ANQGSEA come from the germline V gene. This CDR3 region has 13 residues. Trimming removed 3 bases from V and 5 bases from J, with 12 bases in between. The CDR3 protein is CSVEGGPRDTQYF. DNA for the CDR3: TGCAGCGTTGAGGGGGGACCTCGAGATACGCAGTATTTT.

This clonotype was detected a few times. The chain couples TRBV6-2 or TRBV6-3 to TRBJ1-1; D ambiguous. Per germline, CDR1 MNHEY and CDR2 SVGEGT. V was clipped by 6 bases and J by 1 base, with 18 bases between them. The CDR3 contains 16 residues. CDR3 amino acids: CASSRLAVGRNTEAFF. The DNA of the CDR3 is TGTGCCAGCAGCCGGTTGGCGGTGGGAAGGAACACTGAAGCTTTCTTT.

This clonotype has a count of ten or more. The chain links TRBV5-1 to TRBJ2-7, with TRBD2 as a possible D gene (7 bases). Germline CDR1 reads SGHRS; CDR2 reads YFSETQ. The CDR3 loop spans 15 amino acids. The ends were cut back, 3 bases at V and 3 bases at J, with 16 bases in the middle. CDR3 DNA: TGCGCCAGCAGCTCCGGACCCGGGGGGCTCTACGAGCAGTACTTC. Translation gives CASSSGPGGLYEQYF.

The rearrangement links TRBV7-9 to TRBJ2-2, with 10 bases that match TRBD1. Per germline, CDR1 SEHNR and CDR2 FQNEAQ (reference sequence). This CDR3 has 17 amino acids. J was trimmed by 2 bases and V by 4 bases; bases with no gene match: 7. Written as DNA, the CDR3 is TGTGCCAGCAGCTCGCTGTGGGACAGGGGTAACACCGGGGAGCTGTTTTTT. It yields the protein CASSSLWDRGNTGELFF.

This clonotype was seen a few times. V usage is TRBV11-2 and J usage is TRBJ2-7; 9 bases are shared with TRBD2. J was trimmed by 5 bases and V by 5 bases; bases with no gene match: 16. This CDR3 is built from 17 residues. Germline V gives CDR1 SGHAT, CDR2 FQNNGV. In nucleotides, the CDR3 is TGTGCCAGCAGCCAAGAGCCCCTCCCCAGCGGGGGGAACGAGCAGTACTTC. It codes for CASSQEPLPSGGNEQYF.

This clonotype was counted only a few times. The chain recombines TRBV4-3 with TRBJ2-7; the match to TRBD2 covers 7 bases. Germline CDR1 and CDR2: LGHNA and YSLEER. The CDR3 length is 16 residues. Trimming cost V 1 base and J 2 bases; bases outside gene matches: 8. CDR3 sequence reads: CASSQGFGLVAYEQYF. The CDR3 DNA sequence: TGCGCCAGCAGCCAAGGGTTCGGACTAGTTGCCTACGAGCAGTACTTC.

This clonotype was seen many times. The rearrangement joins TRBV7-9 to TRBJ2-1; 14 bases match TRBD2. Trimming cost V 5 bases and J 0 bases; bases outside gene matches: 15. The germline CDR1 and CDR2 sequences are SEHNR and FQNEAQ (reference sequence). The CDR3 extends over 21 amino acids. CDR3 region: CASSPPVGLAGDDSSYNEQFF. CDR3 DNA: TGTGCCAGCAGCCCTCCCGTGGGACTAGCGGGGGATGACAGCTCCTACAATGAGCAGTTCTTC.

This clonotype was seen more than once but under ten times. The chain combines TRBV11-2 with TRBJ2-1; D call uncertain. Germline-derived CDR1 and CDR2 are SGHAT and FQNNGV. The V end lost 5 bases, the J end lost 9 bases, and 8 bases lay between the germline ends. The CDR3 contains 11 residues. The CDR3: CASSPASEQFF. The DNA of the CDR3 is TGTGCCAGCAGCCCGGCGAGTGAGCAGTTCTTC. Full variable domain (missing parts from reference TRBV11-2 and TRBJ2-1): EAGVAQSPRYKIIEKRQSVAFWCNPISGHATLYWYQQILGQGPKLLIQFQNNGVVDDSQLPKDRFSAERLKGVDSTLKIQPAKLEDSAVYLCASSPASEQFFGPGTRLTVL.